The T cell receptor beta chain described here comes from a study of identical twins. Study conclusions and caveats: The authors noted that invariant MAIT and iNKT cells could partly confound zero-insertion analyses.

The length of the CDR3 is 13 residues. Germline CDR1 reads SGHKS; CDR2 reads YYEKEE (reference sequence). Trimming removed 0 bases from V and 7 bases from J, with 8 bases in between. This clonotype was counted at least ten times. Its target is not known. Unique molecular identifiers were present on the cDNA, which also gained a universal primer site by template switching. TCRdb analysed the 5' RACE reads with MiXCR anew, one entry per CDR3 protein. The data contain 500,000 to 550,000 distinct CDR3 sequences, less than 25% of them singletons. The same sample was also studied in work on T cells expressing NK-cell markers. That study adds: The sequencing cohort of eight donors included seven HCMV-seropositive individuals and one seronegative individual.

This TCR was recovered from a woman aged 18-30 years in good health. The sample taken for sequencing was CD4+ T cells sorted from blood. This chain uses TRBV5-5 with TRBJ2-1, with D unclear. CDR3 protein: CASSLGPSNEQFF. CDR3 nucleotides: TGTGCCAGCAGCTTGGGTCCGTCGAATGAGCAGTTCTTC. Supplemented by reference TRBV5-5 and TRBJ2-1, the full variable domain reads DAGVTQSPTHLIKTRGQQVTLRCSPISGHKSVSWYQQVLGQGPQFIFQYYEKEERGRGNFPDRFSARQFPNYSSELNVNALLLGDSALYLCASSLGPSNEQFFGPGTRLTVL.